A single TCR beta chain is shown here with its context. Profiling relied on immunoSEQ multiplex PCR, and the TCRdb table lists in-frame clones only, not all of them. This table has 24,000 or so clones, roughly nine tenths appearing once. The sample belongs to a study of T cells in localized non-small cell lung cancer. The CDR3 runs to 13 residues. V was clipped by 4 bases and J by 9 bases, with 13 bases between them. Germline-derived CDR1 and CDR2 are MGHRA and YSYEKL. This clonotype originated in a woman between 40 and 69 years old with stage I lung adenocarcinoma. V usage is TRBV4-1 and J usage is TRBJ1-5; D is uncertain. The specimen comprised peripheral blood, sampled before any cancer treatment. The CDR3: CASSRSEASPQHF. CDR3 nucleotide sequence: TGCGCCAGCAGCCGATCGGAGGCATCGCCCCAGCATTTT.